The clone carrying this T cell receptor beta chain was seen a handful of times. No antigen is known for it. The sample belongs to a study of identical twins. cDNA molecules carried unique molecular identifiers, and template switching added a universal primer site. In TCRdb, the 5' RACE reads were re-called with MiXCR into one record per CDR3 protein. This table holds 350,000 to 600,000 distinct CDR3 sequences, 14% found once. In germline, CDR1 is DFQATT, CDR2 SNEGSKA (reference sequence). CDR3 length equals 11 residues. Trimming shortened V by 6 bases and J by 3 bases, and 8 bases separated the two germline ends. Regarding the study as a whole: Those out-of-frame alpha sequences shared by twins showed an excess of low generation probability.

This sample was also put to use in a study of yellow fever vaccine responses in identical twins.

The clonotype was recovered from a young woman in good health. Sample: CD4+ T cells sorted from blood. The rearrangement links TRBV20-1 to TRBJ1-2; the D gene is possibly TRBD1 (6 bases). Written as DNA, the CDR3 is TGCAGTGCCTCAGGGGACTATGGCTACACCTTC. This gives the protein CSASGDYGYTF.